This TCR beta chain comes out of a study of blood T cell repertoires in COVID-19. Trimming at V came to 4 bases and at J to 6 bases, leaving 6 bases not matched to a gene. This CDR3 is built from 13 residues. The germline V gene encodes CDR1 SGHNT and CDR2 YYREEE (reference sequence). Only in-frame clones appear in the TCRdb table, and some are missing; sequencing was by immunoSEQ multiplex PCR. This sample has some 75,000 clones, with more than 65% found just once. This rearrangement joins TRBV5-4 to TRBJ2-7, with 8 bases aligning to TRBD1. Sample: peripheral blood. The receptor comes from a woman aged 80 or over with active or convalescent COVID-19. CDR3 in DNA: TGTGCCAGCAGCCCAGACAGGGGAGTCGAGCAGTACTTC. This encodes CASSPDRGVEQYF.